This T cell receptor beta chain emerged from a study of PD-1 blockade in mismatch repair-deficient tumors (dated by TCRdb to 2016 to 2017). At the level of the whole study: The trial enrolled fewer than 90 consecutive patients with roughly twelve mismatch repair-deficient cancer types between 2013 and September 2016, all previously treated and progressing. Tumor-associated T cell clones were tracked in the peripheral blood of patients responding to PD-1 blockade by deep sequencing of TCR CDR3 regions.

General study outcomes and caveats: Tumor-resident clones, often undetectable in blood before treatment, expanded rapidly after pembrolizumab and then contracted, generally before radiologic responses.

Spanning cysteine to phenylalanine, the CDR3 consists of 13 amino acids. This entry keeps only the CDR3 DNA: 39 bases, framed from base 1. CDR1 and CDR2 are drawn from the germline V gene (reference sequence): SGHKS, YYEKEE. The V end loses 0 bases and the J end loses 6 bases, and a stretch of 7 bases separates them. Library prep was done by the immunoSEQ multiplex PCR assay. TCRdb provides this immuneACCESS table in a form limited to in-frame rearrangements. Some clones are lacking; in checked studies, under half of them reflect an unresolved V gene, and why the rest are absent is not known. This sample is represented by tens of thousands of clones; 80% to 90% of them were singletons. About 6% of the sample belongs to the ten largest clones. Turning to this clone: Its antigen target is currently unknown. Per-nucleotide qualities are absent, and no much larger clonotype sits a single base away.

For each enrolled patient, mismatch repair deficiency was established using either polymerase chain reaction or immunohistochemistry. TCR sequencing was carried out for three patients who responded to pembrolizumab therapy. Pembrolizumab PD-1 blockade was prospectively tested in advanced mismatch repair-deficient cancers, regardless of tissue of origin, in the phase II trial. Peripheral blood T cell samples were collected serially, before PD-1 blockade began and at several time points afterward. Blood sampling time points were reported as weeks after the first dose of pembrolizumab. The sequence was obtained from an adult with mismatch repair-deficient cancer. The chain is encoded by TRBV5-5 joined to TRBJ1-5; 5 matching bases give a weak D call of TRBD1. The sample consisted of peripheral blood, taken 44 weeks after starting pembrolizumab. The CDR3 sequence is CASSLGGTQPQHF. The nucleotides read TGTGCCAGCAGCTTGGGGGGGACTCAGCCCCAGCATTTT.